The 17 T cell receptor beta chains reported below all come from one sample, sequenced in a study of blood T cell repertoires in COVID-19. TCRdb's copy holds only in-frame clones and misses some; the assay was immunoSEQ multiplex PCR. The repertoire holds approximately 180,000 clones, with approximately 92% as singletons. Material: peripheral blood. These receptors were collected from a man aged 50 or older with acute or convalescent COVID-19.

This clone appeared once. The chain links TRBV4-1 to TRBJ1-4; 10 bases are shared with TRBD1. The CDR3 runs 17 residues. Per the germline V gene, CDR1 is MGHRA and CDR2 is YSYEKL. V trimming: 5 bases; J trimming: 0 bases; junction bases outside the gene matches: 6. The CDR3 DNA reads TGCGCCAGCAGCGAGGGACAGGGGCAATCAACTAATGAAAAACTGTTTTTT. Translated, it gives CASSEGQGQSTNEKLFF.

Only a few counts were recorded for this clone. The V call is TRBV6-5, the J call TRBJ1-6, with TRBD1 as a possible D gene (5 bases). Germline CDR1 and CDR2: MNHEY and SVGAGI. The CDR3 is 14 amino acids. Trimming shortened V by 5 bases and J by 1 base, and 6 bases separated the two germline ends. CDR3 region: CASSRQSYNSPLHF. The DNA for the CDR3 is TGTGCCAGCAGTCGACAGTCCTATAATTCACCCCTCCACTTT.

The chain carries TRBV19 and TRBJ1-6; D gene ambiguous. V was clipped by 1 base and J by 0 bases, with 7 bases between them. CDR3 length: 16 residues. Germline CDR1 reads LNHDA; CDR2 reads SQIVND (reference sequence). DNA for the CDR3: TGTGCCAGTAGTATAGGAGGGCGCTCCTATAATTCACCCCTCCACTTT. Translation: CASSIGGRSYNSPLHF.

The chain joins TRBV27 to TRBJ2-1; tentative D call: TRBD2 (6 bases). Germline CDR1 reads MNHEY; CDR2 reads SMNVEV (reference sequence). This CDR3 has 15 residues. Between the trimmed V and J ends, which lost 0 bases and 8 bases, there was a span of 14 bases. This CDR3 is CASSLSSGYPDEQFF. The CDR3 DNA reads as TGTGCCAGCAGTTTATCTAGCGGTTACCCCGATGAGCAGTTCTTC.

The J gene is TRBJ2-2, the V gene TRBV19, with D hard to call. V lost 8 bases, J lost 0 bases, and 13 bases lay in between. The CDR3 runs 15 residues. Germline values: CDR1 LNHDA, CDR2 SQIVND (reference sequence). The CDR3 bases are TGTGCCAGTGGCACGGCGGCCGCGAACACCGGGGAGCTGTTTTTT. Protein product: CASGTAAANTGELFF. Supplemented by reference TRBV19 and TRBJ2-2, the full variable domain reads DGGITQSPKYLFRKEGQNVTLSCEQNLNHDAMYWYRQDPGQGLRLIYYSQIVNDFQKGDIAEGYSVSREKKESFPLTVTSAQKNPTAFYLCASGTAAANTGELFFGEGSRLTVL.

The chain couples TRBV28 to TRBJ1-3; the D is unclear. Germline assignment: CDR1 MDHEN and CDR2 SYDVKM. This CDR3 is 13 amino acids long. Trimming took 3 bases from V and 5 from J, leaving 8 bases between them. The CDR3 DNA sequence: TGTGCCAGCAGTTTGAGTGATAGAAACACCATATATTTT. Amino acids: CASSLSDRNTIYF.

This rearrangement joins TRBV28 to TRBJ1-2; 11 bases align to TRBD1. Germline V lookup: CDR1 MDHEN, CDR2 SYDVKM. The CDR3 is 15 residues long. J was trimmed by 7 bases and V by 6 bases; bases with no gene match: 10. CDR3 residues: CASSSSGTGGFGYTF. CDR3 sequence (DNA): TGTGCCAGCAGCTCATCCGGGACAGGGGGATTTGGCTACACCTTC.

The CDR3 DNA reads TGTGCCAGCAGGATAGAGTATAATTCACCCCTCCACTTT. Translation: CASRIEYNSPLHF. The V and J genes are TRBV7-8 and TRBJ1-6; D gene uncertain. With 6 bases removed from V and 4 bases from J, the gap between germline ends came to 7 bases. This CDR3 comprises 13 residues. The germline CDR1 and CDR2 sequences are SGHVS and FQNEAQ.

This clone was seen once. The rearrangement links TRBV7-3 to TRBJ2-1; the D is unclear. The V gene's germline CDR1 is SGHTA and CDR2 FQGTGA. V gave up 2 bases and J gave up 10 bases, with 12 bases separating them. The CDR3 is made up of 13 amino acids. CDR3 sequence: CASSLGHLGEQFF. CDR3 coding DNA: TGTGCCAGCAGCTTAGGGCATCTGGGCGAGCAGTTCTTC. Variable domain in full (rest from reference TRBV7-3 and TRBJ2-1): GAGVSQTPSNKVTEKGKYVELRCDPISGHTALYWYRQSLGQGPEFLIYFQGTGAADDSGLPNDRFFAVRPEGSVSTLKIQRTERGDSAVYLCASSLGHLGEQFFGPGTRLTVL.

The chain uses TRBV27 and TRBJ1-2; TRBD1 might be the D (5 bases). The germline CDR1 and CDR2 sequences are MNHEY and SMNVEV (reference sequence). The V end was cut by 1 base, the J end by 5 bases, with 20 bases between. The CDR3 has 17 residues. CDR3 in amino acids: CASSLLGGTHYTYGYTF. CDR3 DNA sequence: TGTGCCAGCAGTTTATTGGGGGGGACTCATTATACATATGGCTACACCTTC.

The rearrangement links TRBV13 to TRBJ2-5, with D uncertain. Between the trimmed V and J ends, which lost 5 bases and 4 bases, there was a span of 11 bases. CDR3 size: 13 residues. Germline V gene data show CDR1 as PRHDT and CDR2 as FYEKMQ (reference sequence). DNA for the CDR3: TGTGCCAGCAGCCTCAGCCAGGCAGAGACCCAGTACTTC. This translates into CASSLSQAETQYF.

The rearrangement uses TRBV9 and TRBJ2-1; TRBD1 matches 8 bases. CDR1 is SGDLS and CDR2 is YYNGEE in the germline V gene. The CDR3 consists of 15 residues. V shed 2 bases, J shed 7 bases, and the junction held 8 bases outside the gene matches. The CDR3 sequence is CASSVGRTGWNEQFF. CDR3 in DNA: TGTGCCAGCAGCGTCGGAAGGACAGGGTGGAATGAGCAGTTCTTC.

The chain recombines TRBV4-3 with TRBJ2-7; TRBD1 matches at 9 bases. V was pared by 2 bases and J by 4 bases, with 3 bases of the junction left unmatched. The CDR3 length is 14 residues. Germline V gene sequence: CDR1 LGHNA, CDR2 YSLEER. CDR3 residues: CASSQKGQGYEQYV. DNA for the CDR3: TGCGCCAGCAGCCAAAAGGGACAGGGATACGAGCAGTACGTC.

The rearrangement joins TRBV7-7 to TRBJ2-5; 9 bases are shared with TRBD1. This CDR3 contains 13 residues. Germline values: CDR1 SSHAT, CDR2 FNYEAQ (reference sequence). With V trimmed by 5 bases and J by 4 bases, 2 bases remained unmatched. The CDR3 here is CASSPTGGETQYF. The CDR3 nucleotides are TGTGCCAGCAGCCCGACAGGGGGAGAGACCCAGTACTTC.

The V call is TRBV27, the J call TRBJ2-7; 9 bases agree with TRBD1. There are 15 residues in the CDR3. V trimming: 2 bases; J trimming: 0 bases; junction bases outside the gene matches: 2. The germline CDR1 and CDR2 sequences are MNHEY and SMNVEV (reference sequence). The CDR3 nucleotides are TGTGCCAGCAGTTTAATGACAGGGGGCTCCTACGAGCAGTACGTC. It yields the protein CASSLMTGGSYEQYV.

The chain employs TRBV28 and TRBJ1-5; D not certain. The V gene's germline CDR1 is MDHEN and CDR2 SYDVKM. The CDR3 is 17 amino acids. V was shortened by 2 bases and J by 5 bases, with 19 bases between the two germline ends. CDR3 sequence: CASSLRLLPGPYQPQHF. CDR3 bases: TGTGCCAGCAGTTTACGCCTCCTCCCCGGTCCCTATCAGCCCCAGCATTTT.

Only one count was recorded for this clone. The CDR3 loop reads CASRRTGAISGNTIYF. The CDR3 DNA sequence: TGTGCCAGCAGGAGGACAGGGGCTATCTCTGGAAACACCATATATTTT. The chain is built from TRBV27 and TRBJ1-3, with 9 positions matching TRBD1. Germline V CDR1 and CDR2: MNHEY, SMNVEV (reference sequence). The CDR3 runs to 16 residues. Trimming took 6 bases from V and 0 from J; bases not matched to a gene: 6.